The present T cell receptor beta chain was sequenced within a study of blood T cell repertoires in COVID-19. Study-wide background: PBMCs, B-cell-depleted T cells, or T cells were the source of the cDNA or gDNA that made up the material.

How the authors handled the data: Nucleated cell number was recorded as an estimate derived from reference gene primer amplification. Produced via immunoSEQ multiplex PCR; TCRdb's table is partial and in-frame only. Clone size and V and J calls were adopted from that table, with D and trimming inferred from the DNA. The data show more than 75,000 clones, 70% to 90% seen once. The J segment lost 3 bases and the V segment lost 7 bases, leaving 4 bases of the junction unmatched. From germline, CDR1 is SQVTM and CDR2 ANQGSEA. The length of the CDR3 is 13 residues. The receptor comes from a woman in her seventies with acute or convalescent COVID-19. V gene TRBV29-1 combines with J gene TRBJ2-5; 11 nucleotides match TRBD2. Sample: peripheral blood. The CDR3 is CSEKLAGEETQYF. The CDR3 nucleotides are TGCAGCGAGAAACTAGCGGGAGAAGAGACCCAGTACTTC.